What follows are 22 T cell receptor beta chains derived from one specimen sequenced in a study of T cells after yellow fever vaccination (dated by TCRdb to the late 2010s). Library creation used 5' RACE. Sequencing instrument: Illumina NovaSeq 6000. TCRdb ran its own pipeline on the public reads, namely fastp trimming at Q25 and MiXCR clone calling, and kept in-frame beta chains. Under each unique CDR3 protein, matching rows form one entry showing the most common genes and DNA. The sample data list about 170,000 distinct CDR3 sequences, and approximately 10% of these were observed just once. The leading ten clones occupy 35% to 40% of the sample. The sample's treatment or condition label, in plain terms: live attenuated yellow fever vaccine strain. Material: CD8+ T cells sorted from PBMCs, obtained 15 days after the yellow fever booster vaccination. Receptor source: a young man who received the YFV17D yellow fever vaccine.

The sample holds a few counts of this clonotype. This rearrangement joins TRBV30 to TRBJ1-2; 9 bases line up with TRBD1. With V trimmed by 3 bases and J by 4 bases, 3 bases remained unmatched. CDR1 GTSNPN and CDR2 SVGIG come from the germline V gene (reference sequence). This CDR3 spans 13 amino acids. The CDR3 spells CAWSGQGSYGYTF. The CDR3 coding sequence is TGTGCCTGGAGCGGACAGGGGAGCTATGGCTACACCTTC.

By sample fraction, this clonotype is medium-sized (0.01 to 0.1%). The gene calls are TRBV20-1 and TRBJ2-7; TRBD1 aligns across 7 bases. CDR3 size: 13 residues. Germline V gene lookup returns CDR1 DFQATT and CDR2 SNEGSKA (reference sequence). The V and J ends lost 3 bases and 3 bases, in that order; junction bases with no gene match: 5. The CDR3 region has the DNA TGCAGTGCTAGGACAGGGATCCGCTACGAGCAGTACTTC. It specifies CSARTGIRYEQYF.

This chain connects TRBV7-7 to TRBJ1-1, with no clear D. The germline V and J ends were trimmed by 5 bases and 1 base, with 8 bases remaining between them. This CDR3 has 13 residues. The germline V gene has CDR1 SSHAT and CDR2 FNYEAQ (reference sequence). The CDR3 bases are TGTGCCAGCAGCATTAGACAGAACACTGAAGCTTTCTTT. It is translated as CASSIRQNTEAFF. Based on the CDR3 plus reference TRBV7-7 and TRBJ1-1, the full variable domain is GAGVSQSPRYKVTKRGQDVTLRCDPISSHATLYWYQQALGQGPEFLTYFNYEAQPDKSGLPSDRFSAERPEGSISTLTIQRTEQRDSAMYRCASSIRQNTEAFFGQGTRLTVV.

The rearrangement links TRBV11-2 to TRBJ2-7; TRBD1 or TRBD2 may be the D gene (6 bases each). The CDR3 has 13 residues. Trimming cost V 2 bases and J 6 bases, with 11 bases left between them. In germline, CDR1 is SGHAT, CDR2 FQNNGV. In nucleotides, the CDR3 is TGTGCCAGCAGCTTACAAGGGGGAGGCGAGCAGTACTTC. The encoded protein is CASSLQGGGEQYF.

This clonotype was recorded a few times. The V gene is TRBV4-1, the J gene TRBJ2-4, with TRBD1 identical over 8 bases. The V and J ends lost 4 bases and 6 bases, in that order; junction bases with no gene match: 5. Per germline, CDR1 MGHRA and CDR2 YSYEKL. CDR3 size: 14 residues. CDR3 residues: CASSPTGGRNIQYF. CDR3 sequence (DNA): TGCGCCAGCAGCCCTACAGGGGGTAGAAACATTCAGTACTTC.

The sample holds many counts of this clonotype. The chain joins TRBV5-1 to TRBJ2-3, with 7 bases matching TRBD1. CDR3 length equals 15 residues. Trimming at V came to 4 bases and at J to 5 bases, leaving 10 bases not matched to a gene. Germline V gives CDR1 SGHRS, CDR2 YFSETQ. CDR3 loop: CASSPRRQGEDTQYF. The CDR3 DNA reads as TGCGCCAGCAGCCCCAGGCGACAGGGTGAAGATACGCAGTATTTT. Combining the CDR3 with reference TRBV5-1 and TRBJ2-3 gives the whole variable domain KAGVTQTPRYLIKTRGQQVTLSCSPISGHRSVSWYQQTPGQGLQFLFEYFSETQRNKGNFPGRFSGRQFSNSRSEMNVSTLELGDSALYLCASSPRRQGEDTQYFGPGTRLTVL.

The sample holds a few counts of this clonotype. CDR3 amino acids: CASSQEDRLGNQPQHF. As DNA, the CDR3 is TGCGCCAGCAGCCAAGAGGACCGTTTGGGAAATCAGCCCCAGCATTTT. The rearrangement joins TRBV4-1 to TRBJ1-5; D not certain. V was cut by 0 bases and J by 4 bases, with 13 bases left in between. CDR3 length: 16 amino acids. Germline lookup yields CDR1 MGHRA and CDR2 YSYEKL.

This clonotype appeared many times. The rearrangement uses TRBV6-1 and TRBJ2-1; 13 nucleotides line up with TRBD2. CDR1 MNHNS and CDR2 SASEGT come from the germline V gene. The V gene end was trimmed by 4 bases and the J gene end by 3 bases; junction bases not matched to a gene: 0. There are 15 residues in the CDR3. The CDR3 DNA follows: TGTGCCAGCAGTGGACTAGCGGGGGGCTACAATGAGCAGTTCTTC. As protein: CASSGLAGGYNEQFF.

There are a few counts of this clonotype. The chain combines TRBV12-3 or TRBV12-4 with TRBJ1-5, with D tentatively TRBD1 (5 bases). The CDR3 is 16 amino acids. The V end lost 3 bases, the J end lost 7 bases, and 19 bases lay between the germline ends. CDR3 amino acids: CASSFRWVGERQPQHF. CDR3 coding DNA: TGTGCCAGCAGTTTCCGATGGGTAGGGGAGAGGCAGCCCCAGCATTTT.

This clonotype showed up just once. The V call is TRBV9, the J call TRBJ2-3; a weak D match, TRBD1 (6 bases). CDR3 length: 15 amino acids. Germline assignment: CDR1 SGDLS and CDR2 YYNGEE. Deletions cut 5 bases from V and 0 bases from J, with 13 bases between. CDR3 nucleotide sequence: TGTGCCAGCAGTATTGGGACAACTAGCACAGATACGCAGTATTTT. Protein: CASSIGTTSTDTQYF.

This clonotype was detected only a few times. The chain employs TRBV7-9 and TRBJ1-2; TRBD1 aligns across 9 bases. CDR3 length: 13 residues. The ends lost 1 base at V and 7 bases at J; junction bases unmatched: 1. CDR1 and CDR2 from the germline V gene are SEHNR and FQNEAQ (reference sequence). The CDR3 DNA follows: TGTGCCAGCAGCTTAGGGGACAGGGCTGGCTACACCTTC. Amino acids: CASSLGDRAGYTF.

This clonotype was seen a handful of times. The chain carries TRBV4-3 and TRBJ1-2; D ambiguous. With 0 bases removed from V and 8 bases from J, the gap between germline ends came to 13 bases. This CDR3 region has 14 residues. Germline-derived CDR1 and CDR2 are LGHNA and YSLEER. The CDR3 region is CASSQEGRRRGYTF. CDR3 bases: TGCGCCAGCAGCCAAGAAGGGAGGCGAAGGGGCTACACCTTC.

The chain employs TRBV3-1 and TRBJ2-5; 9 bases are shared with TRBD2. Germline CDR1 and CDR2: LGHDT and YNNKEL (reference sequence). J lost 4 bases, V lost 3 bases, and 9 bases had no gene match. The CDR3 runs 16 residues. This chain's CDR3 is CASSHPHSGGRETQYF. In DNA form, the CDR3 reads TGTGCCAGCAGCCACCCCCACAGCGGGGGGCGAGAGACCCAGTACTTC.

The rearrangement uses TRBV18 and TRBJ2-7, with TRBD1 identical over 9 bases. V dropped 6 bases and J dropped 4; count of bases not matched to a gene: 10. The CDR3 loop spans 15 amino acids. CDR1 KGHSH and CDR2 LQKENI come from the germline V gene. Here the CDR3 reads CASSRRGQGLYEQYV. In DNA form, the CDR3 reads TGTGCCAGCTCCCGAAGGGGACAGGGTCTATACGAGCAGTACGTC.

The chain has TRBV19 and TRBJ2-3; 10 bases line up with TRBD1. CDR3 length: 15 amino acids. The germline gives CDR1 LNHDA, CDR2 SQIVND (reference sequence). Trimming removed 8 bases from V and 2 bases from J; junction bases left unmatched: 7. The CDR3: CASSGTGVFTDTQYF. DNA of the CDR3: TGTGCCAGTTCCGGGACAGGGGTTTTCACAGATACGCAGTATTTT.

The V and J genes are TRBV19 and TRBJ2-7, with D perhaps given as TRBD1 or TRBD2 (5 bases each). V was shortened by 4 bases and J by 5 bases, with 15 bases between the two germline ends. The CDR3 consists of 14 residues. The germline V gene encodes CDR1 LNHDA and CDR2 SQIVND (reference sequence). The CDR3, as DNA: TGTGCCAGTAGTACCCGGGGCAGGAGGCACGAGCAGTACTTC. Its translation: CASSTRGRRHEQYF. Based on the CDR3 plus reference TRBV19 and TRBJ2-7, the full variable domain is DGGITQSPKYLFRKEGQNVTLSCEQNLNHDAMYWYRQDPGQGLRLIYYSQIVNDFQKGDIAEGYSVSREKKESFPLTVTSAQKNPTAFYLCASSTRGRRHEQYFGPGTRLTVT.

In its sample, this clonotype was seen a few times. The rearrangement links TRBV12-5 to TRBJ2-1; no definite D call. Trimming took off 5 bases at V and 9 bases at J, with 20 bases between the two ends. This CDR3 comprises 15 residues. CDR1 LGHNT and CDR2 FRNRAP come from the germline V gene. Written as DNA, the CDR3 is TGTGCTAGTGGTAGGCCCCCCCCCATGGGCAGTGAGCAGTTCTTC. The encoded protein is CASGRPPPMGSEQFF.

Comments on this clonotype: A read error may produce the germline difference seen at one junction end. The chain combines TRBV14 with TRBJ2-5; the match to TRBD2 covers 7 bases. CDR3 length: 17 residues. Germline V gene lookup returns CDR1 SGHDN and CDR2 FVKESK. The CDR3 DNA is TGTGCTAGCAGCCACAATGTGGGACTATCGTACCAAGAGACCCAGTACTTC. Translating gives CASSHNVGLSYQETQYF.

The V and J genes are TRBV27 and TRBJ2-2; tentatively, D is TRBD2 (5 bases). Trimming removed 3 bases from V and 8 bases from J, with 10 bases in between. The CDR3 totals 13 residues. CDR1 and CDR2 from the germline V gene are MNHEY and SMNVEV (reference sequence). The CDR3 protein is CASSFRGEGELFF. In DNA, the CDR3 is TGTGCCAGCAGTTTTCGGGGTGAGGGGGAGCTGTTTTTT.

V and J are TRBV5-6 and TRBJ2-7, with 7 bases identical to TRBD1. Trimming at V came to 2 bases and at J to 2 bases, leaving 10 bases not matched to a gene. This CDR3 is 16 amino acids long. The germline V gene has CDR1 SGHDT and CDR2 YYEEEE. CDR3 coding DNA: TGTGCCAGCAGCTTATGGACAGGAGAAGTGGCCTACGAGCAGTACTTC. Residues: CASSLWTGEVAYEQYF.

This sequence joins TRBV6-2 or TRBV6-3 and TRBJ2-5, with 10 bases matching TRBD1. This CDR3 region has 15 residues. Losses at the gene ends were 5 bases for V and 6 bases for J; bases not matched to a gene: 9. Germline loops: CDR1 MNHEY, CDR2 SVGEGT. CDR3: CASSESRDRGKTQYF. The DNA for the CDR3 is TGTGCCAGCAGTGAGTCCCGGGACAGGGGAAAGACCCAGTACTTC.

This clonotype was detected only a few times. The chain carries TRBV30 and TRBJ1-6; D is unclear. Germline values: CDR1 GTSNPN, CDR2 SVGIG (reference sequence). Trimming left V 3 bases short and J 4 bases short, with 7 bases between. CDR3 length equals 13 residues. The CDR3 protein is CAWSRAYNSPLHF. The DNA of the CDR3 is TGTGCCTGGAGCCGTGCATATAATTCACCCCTCCACTTT.